Sequencing of this TCR beta chain was carried out in a study of cytomegalovirus exposure and HLA in healthy donors. 60 Vbeta and 13 Jbeta primers were used in PCR. The repertoire was sequenced with immunoSEQ multiplex PCR; TCRdb's copy has only in-frame clones and lacks some. This sample contains around 200,000 clones. The receptor was derived from a woman in her 30s in good health and CMV-seropositive. What was sequenced was PBMCs.

The CDR3 here is CASSSRRGLAGSTDTQYF. The CDR3, as DNA: TGTGCCAGCAGCTCCCGACGCGGACTAGCGGGAAGCACAGATACGCAGTATTTT. The rearrangement joins TRBV7-2 to TRBJ2-3; 12 nucleotides match TRBD2. Losses at the gene ends were 4 bases for V and 0 bases for J; bases not matched to a gene: 8. Germline V gene sequence: CDR1 SGHTA, CDR2 FQGNSA. This CDR3 has 18 residues.